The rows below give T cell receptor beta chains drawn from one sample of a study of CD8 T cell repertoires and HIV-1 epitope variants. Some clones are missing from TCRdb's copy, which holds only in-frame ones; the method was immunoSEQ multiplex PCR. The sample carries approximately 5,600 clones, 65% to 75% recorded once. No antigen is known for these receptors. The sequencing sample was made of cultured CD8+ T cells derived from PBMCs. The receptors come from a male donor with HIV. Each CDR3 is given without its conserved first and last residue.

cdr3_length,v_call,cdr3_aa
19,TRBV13,ASSLGPLGTSGESSTDTQY
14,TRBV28,ASSLAERTDSYEQY
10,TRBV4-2,ASSRQSYEQY
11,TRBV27,ASSFLGAGEQF
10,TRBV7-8,ASSPMGNTIY
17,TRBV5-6,ASSSSIQDGLAGVHEQF
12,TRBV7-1,ASSLDSSYNEQF
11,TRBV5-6,ASSLAGRYEAF
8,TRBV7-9,ASSLETQY
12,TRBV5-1,ASSLGDGNYGYT
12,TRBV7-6,ASSPMGPSDGYT
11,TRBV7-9,ASRSGLAETQY
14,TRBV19,ASSAVRTHSNQPQH
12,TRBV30,AWSPFTGNTEAF
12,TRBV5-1,ASSWEQDDYGYT
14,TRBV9,ASSVEASGDYNEQF
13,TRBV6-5,ASSQPGQGYNEQF
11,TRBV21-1,ARQVLGGYEQY
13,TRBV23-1,ASSQSIRSGNTIY
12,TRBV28,ASSPTAGNTEAF
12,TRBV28,ASRGQGKIYEQY
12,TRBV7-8,ASSSQGLNQPQH
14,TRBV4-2,ASSQEATGRQETQY
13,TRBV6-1,ASSEGTGETDTQY
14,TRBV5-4,ASSLAIQGSSYEQY
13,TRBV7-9,ASSLGDSGRGGYT
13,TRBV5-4,ASSFWGGGYNEQF
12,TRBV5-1,ASSPELDYYEQY
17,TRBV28,ASSETTGDGGSSYNEQF
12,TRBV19,ASSIGTGNYGYT